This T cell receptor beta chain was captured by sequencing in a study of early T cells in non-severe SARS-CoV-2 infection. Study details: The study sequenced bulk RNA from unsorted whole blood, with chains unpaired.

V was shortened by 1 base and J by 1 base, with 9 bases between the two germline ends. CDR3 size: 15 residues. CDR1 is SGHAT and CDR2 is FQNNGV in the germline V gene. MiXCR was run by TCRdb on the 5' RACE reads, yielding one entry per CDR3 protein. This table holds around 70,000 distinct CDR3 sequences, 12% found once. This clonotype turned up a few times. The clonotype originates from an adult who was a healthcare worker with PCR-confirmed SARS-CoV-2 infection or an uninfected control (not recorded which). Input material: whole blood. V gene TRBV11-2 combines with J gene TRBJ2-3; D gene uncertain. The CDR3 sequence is CASSLAAARTDTQYF. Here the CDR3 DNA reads TGTGCCAGCAGCTTAGCGGCGGCCCGCACAGATACGCAGTATTTT.